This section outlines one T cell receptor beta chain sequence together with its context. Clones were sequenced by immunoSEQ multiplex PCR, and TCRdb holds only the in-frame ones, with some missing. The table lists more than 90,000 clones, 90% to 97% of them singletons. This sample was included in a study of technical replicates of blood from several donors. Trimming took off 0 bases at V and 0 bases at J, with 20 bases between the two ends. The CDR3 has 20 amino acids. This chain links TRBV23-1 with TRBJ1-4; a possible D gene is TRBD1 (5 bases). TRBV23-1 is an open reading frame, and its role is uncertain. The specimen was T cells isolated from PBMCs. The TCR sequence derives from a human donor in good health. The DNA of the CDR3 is TGCGCCAGCAGTCAATCGAGACAGCCCTTCGCCCCCACAACTAATGAAAAACTGTTTTTT. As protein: CASSQSRQPFAPTTNEKLFF.